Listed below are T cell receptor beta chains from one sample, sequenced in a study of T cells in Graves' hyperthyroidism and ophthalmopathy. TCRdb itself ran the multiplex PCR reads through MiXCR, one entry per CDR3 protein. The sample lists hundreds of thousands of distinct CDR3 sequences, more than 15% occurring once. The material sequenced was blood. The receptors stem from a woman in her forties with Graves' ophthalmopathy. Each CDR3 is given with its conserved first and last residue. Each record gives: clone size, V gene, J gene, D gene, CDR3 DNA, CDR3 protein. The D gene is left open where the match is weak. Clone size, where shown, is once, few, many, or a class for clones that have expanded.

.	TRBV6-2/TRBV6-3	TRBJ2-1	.	TGTGCCAGCAGTAATATCGGGGGCCTAGGGAATGAGCAGTTCTTC	CASSNIGGLGNEQFF
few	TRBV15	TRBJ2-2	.	TGTGCCACCAGCCTAACCGGGGAGCTGTTTTTT	CATSLTGELFF
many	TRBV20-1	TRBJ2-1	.	TGCAGTGCAAGAACCCCAATTCACAATGAGCAGTTCTTC	CSARTPIHNEQFF
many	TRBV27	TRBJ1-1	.	TGTGCCAGCAGTTTATTTACAGGAGGGGATTGGACTGAAGCTTTCTTT	CASSLFTGGDWTEAFF
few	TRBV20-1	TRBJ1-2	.	TGCAGTGCTTTACCGCTAGCTAGTGGCTACACCTTC	CSALPLASGYTF
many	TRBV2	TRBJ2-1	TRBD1	TGTGCCAGCAGTGAACAGGGACAGGTATTCTACAATGAGCAGTTCTTC	CASSEQGQVFYNEQFF
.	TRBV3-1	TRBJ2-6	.	TGTGCCAGCTCTACAGGGCCGTCTGGGGCCAACGTCCTGACTTTC	CASSTGPSGANVLTF
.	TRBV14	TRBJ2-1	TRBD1	TGTGCCAGCAGCAGGGACAGGGCCTACAATGAGCAGTTCTTC	CASSRDRAYNEQFF
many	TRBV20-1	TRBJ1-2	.	TGCAGTGCTGTCTTGCAGGGAGAGTACTATGGCTACACCTTC	CSAVLQGEYYGYTF
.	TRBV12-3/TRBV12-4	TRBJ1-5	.	TGTGCCAGCAGTTTACGTATTCAGCCCCAGCATTTT	CASSLRIQPQHF
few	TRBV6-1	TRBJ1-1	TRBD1	TGTGCCAGCAGTGACAGTAAGGGGGCGTCGGCTGAAGCTTTCTTT	CASSDSKGASAEAFF
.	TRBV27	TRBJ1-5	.	TGTGCCAGCAGTCCCCATCAGCCCCAGCATTTT	CASSPHQPQHF
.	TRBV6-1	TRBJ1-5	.	TGTGCCAGCAAGGGGGGGGATCAGCCCCAGCATTTT	CASKGGDQPQHF
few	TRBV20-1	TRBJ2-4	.	TGCAGTGCGCCCCCAGGGGAGACCCTAGCCAAAAACATTCAGTACTTC	CSAPPGETLAKNIQYF
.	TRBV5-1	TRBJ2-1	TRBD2	TGCGCCAGCAGCGGCCCCGGGACTAGCTACAATGAGCAGTTCTTC	CASSGPGTSYNEQFF
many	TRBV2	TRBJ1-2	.	TGTGCCAGCAGTGACCCTAACTATGGCTACACCTTC	CASSDPNYGYTF
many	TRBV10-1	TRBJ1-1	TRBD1	TGCGCCAGCAGTCCCGGGACAGACTACACTGAAGCTTTCTTT	CASSPGTDYTEAFF
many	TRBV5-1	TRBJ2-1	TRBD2	TGCGCCAGCAGCCCCTCCGGGGGTAGCGGGAGATCGGTCAATGAGCAGTTCTTC	CASSPSGGSGRSVNEQFF
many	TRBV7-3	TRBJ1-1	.	TGTGCCAGCAGCTCGCAGGGTACCACTGAAGCTTTCTTT	CASSSQGTTEAFF
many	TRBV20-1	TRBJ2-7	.	TGCAGTGCTAGAGATGCGCGAACAGGGCGTAGGTACGAGCAGTACTTC	CSARDARTGRRYEQYF
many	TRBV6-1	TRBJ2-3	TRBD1	TGTGCCAGCAGGGAAGGGACAGGGGTGTATACGCAGTATTTT	CASREGTGVYTQYF
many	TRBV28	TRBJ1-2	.	TGTGCCAGCAGTTTAGATGGGGGGGGCTACACCTTC	CASSLDGGGYTF
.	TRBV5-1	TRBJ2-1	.	TGCGCCAGCAGCTTGGCGCCCCAGTCATCGCGCAATGAGCAGTTCTTC	CASSLAPQSSRNEQFF
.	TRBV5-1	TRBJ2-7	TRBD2	TGCGCCAGCAGCTTAGGGGAGGGGCGCGAGCAGTACTTC	CASSLGEGREQYF
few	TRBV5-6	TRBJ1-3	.	TGTGCCAGCAGCCGTCGACTGTCCTCTGGAAACACCATATATTTT	CASSRRLSSGNTIYF
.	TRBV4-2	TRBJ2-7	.	TGTGCCAGCAGCCAAGCTGGGTCGGAACCCCTCTACGAGCAGTACTTC	CASSQAGSEPLYEQYF
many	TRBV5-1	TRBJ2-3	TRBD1	TGCGCCAGCAGCCGGGACAGAGATACGCAGTATTTT	CASSRDRDTQYF
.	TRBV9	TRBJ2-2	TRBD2	TGTGCCAGCAGCGGGACTAGCGGGAGGTACACCGGGGAGCTGTTTTTT	CASSGTSGRYTGELFF
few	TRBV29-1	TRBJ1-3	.	TGCAGCGCCGCGACGGACGCTGGAAACACCATATATTTT	CSAATDAGNTIYF
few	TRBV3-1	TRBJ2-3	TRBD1	TGTGCCAGCAGCCAAGTCCCAGGGGGCTGGGCAGATACGCAGTATTTT	CASSQVPGGWADTQYF
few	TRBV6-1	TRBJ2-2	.	TGTGCCAGCAGTCCTATTCCGATGCAGGTGGACACCGGGGAGCTGTTTTTT	CASSPIPMQVDTGELFF
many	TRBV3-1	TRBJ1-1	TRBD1	TGTGCCAGCAGCACGCTAGGGACAGGGGGCTCCGGCACTGAAGCTTTCTTT	CASSTLGTGGSGTEAFF
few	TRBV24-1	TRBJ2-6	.	TGTGCCACCAGTGATCATCAGTGGGGGGTGGACTCTGGGGCCAACGTCCTGACTTTC	CATSDHQWGVDSGANVLTF
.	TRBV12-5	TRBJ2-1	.	TGTGCTAGTGGTTTGGTGGAACGGGGGAAGCAGTTCTTC	CASGLVERGKQFF
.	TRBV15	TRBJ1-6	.	TGTGCCACCAGCGCCCGGTTAGCCTCCTATAATTCACCCCTCCACTTT	CATSARLASYNSPLHF
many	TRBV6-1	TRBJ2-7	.	TGTGCCAGCAGTGAAGGCGGGACGGGATTTGACGAGCAGTACTTC	CASSEGGTGFDEQYF
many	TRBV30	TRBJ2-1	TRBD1	TGTGCCTGGGCCGGGACAGGGCGCAATGAGCAGTTCTTC	CAWAGTGRNEQFF
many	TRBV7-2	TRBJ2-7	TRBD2	TGTGCCAGCAGCTTAGAACGGGGGGGCGAGCAGTACTTC	CASSLERGGEQYF
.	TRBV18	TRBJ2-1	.	TGTGCCAGCTCACCTAACCGGGACCCAGACAATGAGCAGTTCTTC	CASSPNRDPDNEQFF
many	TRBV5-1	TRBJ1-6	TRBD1	TGCGCCAGCAGCTTGGAGCAGGGGGCTGCCTATAATTCACCCCTCCACTTT	CASSLEQGAAYNSPLHF
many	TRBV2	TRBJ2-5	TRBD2	TGTGCCAGTGGGATAGCGGGGAACCAAGAGACCCAGTACTTC	CASGIAGNQETQYF
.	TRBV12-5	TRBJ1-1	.	TGTGCTAGTGGCGCATCACCACAAAGTTGGGCTGGTGAAGCTTTCTTT	CASGASPQSWAGEAFF
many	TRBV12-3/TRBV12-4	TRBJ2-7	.	TGTGCCAGCAGTTTAACGGAAGACTCCTACGAGCAGTACTTC	CASSLTEDSYEQYF
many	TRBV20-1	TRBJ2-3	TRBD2	TGCAGTGCTACTAGCGGGGGGGCCTATATAGATACGCAGTATTTT	CSATSGGAYIDTQYF
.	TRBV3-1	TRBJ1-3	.	TGTGCCAGCAGACATACCGGAGTCGGAAACACCATATATTTT	CASRHTGVGNTIYF
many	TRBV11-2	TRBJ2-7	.	TGTGCCAGCAGCTTAGATCCCTTAAACTACGTGTTTGAGCAGTACTTC	CASSLDPLNYVFEQYF
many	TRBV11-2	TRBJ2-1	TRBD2	TGTGCCAGCAGCTTAGGATTCGGGGGGATTGAGCAGTTCTTC	CASSLGFGGIEQFF
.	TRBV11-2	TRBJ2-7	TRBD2	TGTGCCAGCAGCCTACTACTAGCGGGAGCCGAGCAGTACTTC	CASSLLLAGAEQYF
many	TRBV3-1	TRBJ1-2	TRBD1	TGTGCCAGCAGCCGCCAGGGGGGCGGCTATGGCTACACCTTC	CASSRQGGGYGYTF